This TCR beta chain originates from a study of T cell responses to AZD1222 COVID-19 vaccine. Some second doses came at about 4 weeks and others at about 12 weeks; these were pooled. Study-wide results and limits: The donor group comprised mostly white British people and more females; the analysis possibly underestimated clonal diversity. Spike-wide vaccine-associated CD4 TCRs dominated at 160-218 and 743-854. Within unmutated variant regions lay the reported targets of nearly half of spike-specific TCRs.

Profiled with immunoSEQ multiplex PCR; TCRdb holds only in-frame clones, not every one. The sample holds approximately 80,000 clones, about nine tenths seen once. The table lists this clone with a count of one. Antigen specificity is unknown. The ends were cut back, 8 bases at V and 5 bases at J, with 13 bases in the middle. The germline CDR1 and CDR2 sequences are MGHRA and YSYEKL. CDR3 length equals 12 residues. The chain couples TRBV4-1 to TRBJ2-7; D may be TRBD1 or TRBD2 (5 bases each). This sequence originates from an adult who received the AZD1222 COVID-19 vaccine. Source: peripheral blood, taken 28 days after the second AZD1222 dose. This CDR3 reads CASPRDRDEQYF. CDR3 bases: TGCGCCAGCCCAAGGGACCGAGACGAGCAGTACTTC.